These 14 T cell receptor beta chains came from one sample sequenced in a study of CD8+CD57+ T cells in acquired aplastic anemia. TCR beta VDJ and CDR3 were profiled, and genomic DNA was the template. TCRdb used MiXCR to reprocess the reads, holding one entry per CDR3 protein. The repertoire holds approximately 200,000 distinct CDR3 sequences, with approximately 50% as singletons. What was sequenced was sorted CD4+, CD8+, or CD8+CD57+ T cells (not recorded which) from PBMCs. The receptor set was obtained from a human donor in good health, serving as a control.

This chain uses TRBV2 with TRBJ1-6; 8 positions match TRBD1. In germline, CDR1 is SNHLY, CDR2 FYNNEI. CDR3 length equals 17 residues. With 6 bases clipped from V and 0 bases from J, the junction kept 7 bases outside the gene matches. CDR3 sequence (DNA): TGTGCCAGCAGGGGTGGACAGGGAAGCTCCTATAATTCACCCCTCCACTTT. This gives the protein CASRGGQGSSYNSPLHF.

The chain joins TRBV7-2 to TRBJ1-1, with a weak D call TRBD1 (5 bases). Trimming removed 4 bases at V and 6 bases at J, with 9 bases between. Germline CDR1 SGHTA, CDR2 FQGNSA. The CDR3 sequence is 12 residues long. The CDR3 region is CASSSQQAEAFF. In DNA form, the CDR3 reads TGTGCCAGCAGCTCCCAACAGGCTGAAGCTTTCTTT.

This clonotype was counted a few times. This chain joins TRBV30 and TRBJ1-5; 8 bases match TRBD1. The V and J ends lost 2 bases and 7 bases, in that order; junction bases with no gene match: 7. Germline V gene data show CDR1 as GTSNPN and CDR2 as SVGIG (reference sequence). This CDR3 is built from 14 residues. The CDR3 DNA is TGTGCCTGGAGTCACGGACAGGGTCACCAGCCCCAGCATTTT. Its protein product is CAWSHGQGHQPQHF.

This clonotype was picked up a small number of times. The chain links TRBV18 to TRBJ2-5, with D perhaps matching TRBD1 (5 bases). This CDR3 comprises 15 residues. Looked up from germline, CDR1 is KGHSH and CDR2 is LQKENI. With 4 bases removed from V and 5 bases from J, the gap between germline ends came to 17 bases. This CDR3 reads CASSRGQMGLETQYF. The CDR3 DNA is TGTGCCAGCTCACGCGGACAAATGGGATTGGAGACCCAGTACTTC.

Ten or more counts support this clonotype. The gene calls are TRBV7-2 and TRBJ1-1; D gene ambiguous. Germline V gives CDR1 SGHTA, CDR2 FQGNSA. The V end was cut by 3 bases, the J end by 3 bases, with 8 bases between. The length of the CDR3 is 13 residues. The CDR3 DNA sequence: TGTGCCAGCAGCTTCGGTGAAGACACTGAAGCTTTCTTT. It specifies CASSFGEDTEAFF.

J is TRBJ1-1 and V is TRBV7-9; D is undetermined. The CDR3 has 14 amino acids. The V and J ends lost 4 bases and 0 bases respectively, with 9 bases between them. Germline values: CDR1 SEHNR, CDR2 FQNEAQ (reference sequence). CDR3 in amino acids: CASSSFDMNTEAFF. The CDR3 DNA reads as TGTGCCAGCAGCTCCTTTGACATGAACACTGAAGCTTTCTTT.

The chain recombines TRBV25-1 with TRBJ2-1; D is perhaps TRBD1 (6 bases). CDR1 and CDR2 (germline): MGHDK, SYGVNS. Trimming cost V 7 bases and J 10 bases, with 11 bases left between them. The length of the CDR3 is 11 residues. The CDR3 nucleotides read TGTGCCAGCATAGGGGGATACGAGCAGTTCTTC. It is translated as CASIGGYEQFF.

V and J are TRBV2 and TRBJ2-7; 8 nucleotides agree with TRBD2. Germline trimming cut 1 base from V and 0 bases from J; bases unmatched to any gene: 5. CDR1 and CDR2 (germline): SNHLY, FYNNEI. This CDR3 is 16 amino acids long. CDR3 DNA sequence: TGTGCCAGCAGTGAAGATAGTAGCGGGAACTCCTACGAGCAGTACTTC. Translation: CASSEDSSGNSYEQYF.

Ten or more counts support this clonotype. The chain has TRBV7-9 and TRBJ2-1; 8 bases map to TRBD2. Germline V gives CDR1 SEHNR, CDR2 FQNEAQ (reference sequence). J gave up 7 bases and V 5 bases, and 10 bases lay outside the gene matches. The CDR3 extends over 15 amino acids. The CDR3 coding sequence is TGTGCCAGCAGCATGAGCGGGGGCGAGCTAAATGAGCAGTTCTTC. Translating it yields CASSMSGGELNEQFF.

This clonotype was observed at least ten times. The chain recombines TRBV30 with TRBJ2-5; D is unresolved. This CDR3 comprises 14 residues. Germline V lookup: CDR1 GTSNPN, CDR2 SVGIG (reference sequence). V shed 0 bases and J shed 5 bases, with 13 bases lying between them. In DNA form, the CDR3 reads TGTGCCTGGAGTGTACGGCGAAGGGTGGAGACCCAGTACTTC. Translation gives CAWSVRRRVETQYF. The full variable domain, completed using reference TRBV30 and TRBJ2-5, is SQTIHQWPATLVQPVGSPLSLECTVEGTSNPNLYWYRQAAGRGLQLLFYSVGIGQISSEVPQNLSASRPQDRQFILSSKKLLLSDSGFYLCAWSVRRRVETQYFGPGTRLLVL.

Written as DNA, the CDR3 is TGTGCCAGGAAGGAGGAAGATACGCAGTATTTT. Its protein is CARKEEDTQYF. The rearrangement joins TRBV19 to TRBJ2-3; possible D gene TRBD2, 5 bases. The CDR3 contains 11 residues. Trimming removed 9 bases from V and 5 bases from J, with 9 bases in between. Per germline, CDR1 LNHDA and CDR2 SQIVND (reference sequence).

V usage is TRBV9 and J usage is TRBJ2-3; D possibly corresponds to TRBD2 (6 bases). CDR1 and CDR2 from the germline V gene are SGDLS and YYNGEE. Trimming took 0 bases from V and 0 from J, leaving 14 bases between them. The CDR3 is made up of 17 amino acids. CDR3 in amino acids: CASSVDGNSGSTDTQYF. The DNA of the CDR3 is TGTGCCAGCAGCGTAGATGGGAATAGCGGAAGCACAGATACGCAGTATTTT.

This clonotype was seen many times. The chain employs TRBV5-1 and TRBJ1-1, with no clear D. Germline CDR1 and CDR2: SGHRS and YFSETQ. V lost 1 base, J lost 7 bases, and 8 bases lay in between. The CDR3 length is 12 residues. The CDR3 protein is CASSLPGDEAFF. The CDR3 DNA reads as TGCGCCAGCAGCTTGCCGGGAGATGAAGCTTTCTTT.

On this clonotype: A junction boundary mismatches the germline segment, possibly from a read error. The genes are TRBV6-8 and TRBJ2-2, with 9 bases aligning to TRBD2. Germline CDR1 MNHGY, CDR2 SAAAGT. The CDR3 contains 20 residues. Here the CDR3 DNA reads TGTGCCACCAGTGATCGATTAGCGGGGGCAAGTAATCCGAACACCGGGGAGCTGTTTTTT. Translation gives CATSDRLAGASNPNTGELFF.